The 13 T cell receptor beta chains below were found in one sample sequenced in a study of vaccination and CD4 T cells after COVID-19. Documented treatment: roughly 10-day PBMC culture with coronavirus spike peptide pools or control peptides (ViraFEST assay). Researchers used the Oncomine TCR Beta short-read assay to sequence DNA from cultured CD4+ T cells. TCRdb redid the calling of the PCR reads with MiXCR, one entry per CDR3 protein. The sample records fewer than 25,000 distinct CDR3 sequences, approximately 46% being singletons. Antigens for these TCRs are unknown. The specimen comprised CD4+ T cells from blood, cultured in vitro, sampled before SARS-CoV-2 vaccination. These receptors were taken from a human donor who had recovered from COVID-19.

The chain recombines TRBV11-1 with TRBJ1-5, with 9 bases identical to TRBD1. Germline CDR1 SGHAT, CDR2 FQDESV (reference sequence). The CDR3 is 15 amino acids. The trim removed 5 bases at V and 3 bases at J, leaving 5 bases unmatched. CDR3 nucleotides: TGTGCCAGCAGCCCGGACAGGGGTCCCAATCAGCCCCAGCATTTT. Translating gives CASSPDRGPNQPQHF. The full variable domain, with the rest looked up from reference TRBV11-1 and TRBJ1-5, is EAEVAQSPRYKITEKSQAVAFWCDPISGHATLYWYRQILGQGPELLVQFQDESVVDDSQLPKDRFSAERLKGVDSTLKIQPAELGDSAMYLCASSPDRGPNQPQHFGDGTRLSIL.

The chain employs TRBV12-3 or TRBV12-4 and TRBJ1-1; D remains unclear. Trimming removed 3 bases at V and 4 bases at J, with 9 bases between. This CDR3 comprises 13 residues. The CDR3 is CASSFSGITEAFF. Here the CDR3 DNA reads TGTGCCAGCAGTTTTTCTGGGATCACTGAAGCTTTCTTT.

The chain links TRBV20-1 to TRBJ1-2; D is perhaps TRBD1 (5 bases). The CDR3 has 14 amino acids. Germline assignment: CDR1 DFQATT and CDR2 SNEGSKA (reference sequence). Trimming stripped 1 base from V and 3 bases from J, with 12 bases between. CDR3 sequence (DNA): TGCAGTGCTAGAGCCGAGATGGGGGACTATGGCTACACCTTC. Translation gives CSARAEMGDYGYTF.

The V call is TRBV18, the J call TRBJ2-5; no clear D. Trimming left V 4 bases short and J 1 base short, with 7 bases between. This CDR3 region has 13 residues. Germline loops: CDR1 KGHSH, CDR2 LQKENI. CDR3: CASSQGFQETQYF. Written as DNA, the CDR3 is TGTGCCAGCTCACAGGGATTCCAAGAGACCCAGTACTTC.

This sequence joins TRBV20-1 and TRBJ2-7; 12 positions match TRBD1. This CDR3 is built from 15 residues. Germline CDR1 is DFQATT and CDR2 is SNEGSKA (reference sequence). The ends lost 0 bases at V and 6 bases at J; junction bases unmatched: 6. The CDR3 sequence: CSARDIGTGGGEQYF. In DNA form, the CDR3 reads TGCAGTGCTAGAGATATCGGGACAGGGGGCGGCGAGCAGTACTTC.

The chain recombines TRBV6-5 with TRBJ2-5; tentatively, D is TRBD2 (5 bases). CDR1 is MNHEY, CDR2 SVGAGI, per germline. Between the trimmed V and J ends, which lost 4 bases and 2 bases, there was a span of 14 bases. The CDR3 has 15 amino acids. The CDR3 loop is CASSSEGLAQETQYF. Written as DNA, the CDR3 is TGTGCCAGCAGTTCTGAGGGCCTGGCGCAAGAGACCCAGTACTTC.

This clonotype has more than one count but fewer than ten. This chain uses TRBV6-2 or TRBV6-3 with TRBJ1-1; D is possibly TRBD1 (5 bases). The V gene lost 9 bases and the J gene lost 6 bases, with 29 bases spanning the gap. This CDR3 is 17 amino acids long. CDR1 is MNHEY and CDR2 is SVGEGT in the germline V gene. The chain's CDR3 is CASSRDPARKVNAEAFF. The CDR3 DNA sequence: TGTGCCAGTTCCCGGGACCCGGCACGCAAAGTTAACGCTGAAGCTTTCTTT.

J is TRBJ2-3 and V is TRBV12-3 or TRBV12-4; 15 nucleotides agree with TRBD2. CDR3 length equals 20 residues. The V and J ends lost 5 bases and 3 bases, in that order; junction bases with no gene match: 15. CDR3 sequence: CASSQRTSGRVWSGTDTQYF. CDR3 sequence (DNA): TGTGCCAGCAGTCAAAGGACTAGCGGGAGGGTATGGTCGGGTACAGATACGCAGTATTTT.

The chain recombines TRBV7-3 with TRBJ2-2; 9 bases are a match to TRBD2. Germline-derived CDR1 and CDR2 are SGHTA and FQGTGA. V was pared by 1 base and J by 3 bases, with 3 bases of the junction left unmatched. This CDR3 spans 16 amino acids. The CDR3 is CASSLNGGGDTGELFF. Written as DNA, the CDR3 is TGTGCCAGCAGCTTAAATGGCGGGGGGGACACCGGGGAGCTGTTTTTT.

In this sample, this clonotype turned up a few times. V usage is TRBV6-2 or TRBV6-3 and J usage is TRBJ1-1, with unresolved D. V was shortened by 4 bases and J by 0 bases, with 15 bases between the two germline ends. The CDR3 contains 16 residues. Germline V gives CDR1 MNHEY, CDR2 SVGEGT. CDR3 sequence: CASSSKRRPMNTEAFF. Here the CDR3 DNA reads TGTGCCAGCAGTTCTAAAAGACGTCCCATGAACACTGAAGCTTTCTTT.

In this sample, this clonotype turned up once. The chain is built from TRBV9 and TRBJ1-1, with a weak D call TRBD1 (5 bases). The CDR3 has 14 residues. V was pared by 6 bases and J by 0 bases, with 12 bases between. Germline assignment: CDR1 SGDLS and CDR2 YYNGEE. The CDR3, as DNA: TGTGCCAGCACGGATCGGACAATGAACACTGAAGCTTTCTTT. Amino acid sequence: CASTDRTMNTEAFF. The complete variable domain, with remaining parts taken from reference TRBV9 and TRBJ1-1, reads DSGVTQTPKHLITATGQRVTLRCSPRSGDLSVYWYQQSLDQGLQFLIQYYNGEERAKGNILERFSAQQFPDLHSELNLSSLELGDSALYFCASTDRTMNTEAFFGQGTRLTVV.

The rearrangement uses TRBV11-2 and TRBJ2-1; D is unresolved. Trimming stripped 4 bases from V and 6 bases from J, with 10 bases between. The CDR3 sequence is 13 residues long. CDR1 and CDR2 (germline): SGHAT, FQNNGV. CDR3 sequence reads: CASSSQRRNEQFF. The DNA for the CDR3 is TGTGCCAGCAGCTCTCAAAGGCGCAATGAGCAGTTCTTC. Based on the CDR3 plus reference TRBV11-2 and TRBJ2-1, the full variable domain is EAGVAQSPRYKIIEKRQSVAFWCNPISGHATLYWYQQILGQGPKLLIQFQNNGVVDDSQLPKDRFSAERLKGVDSTLKIQPAKLEDSAVYLCASSSQRRNEQFFGPGTRLTVL.

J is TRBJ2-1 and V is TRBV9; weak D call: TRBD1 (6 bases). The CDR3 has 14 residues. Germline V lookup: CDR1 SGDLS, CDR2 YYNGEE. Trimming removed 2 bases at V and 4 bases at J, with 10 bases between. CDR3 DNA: TGTGCCAGCAGCGTGGGACACGGGTACAATGAGCAGTTCTTC. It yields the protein CASSVGHGYNEQFF.